Listed below are T cell receptor beta chains from one sample, sequenced in a study of cytomegalovirus exposure and HLA in healthy donors. Clones were read by immunoSEQ multiplex PCR, and TCRdb kept only the in-frame ones, dropping some. Among roughly 200,000 clones listed, roughly 81% were seen once. What was sequenced was PBMCs. The receptor source for this set is a woman in her thirties in good health and CMV-seropositive. Each CDR3 is given with its conserved first and last residue. The D gene is left open where the match is weak. Clone sizes are given selectively: once, few, many, or a class where the clone is expanded.

TRBJ2-6 TRBV27 NA NA CASSLANGANVLTF TGTGCCAGCTCCCTAGCGAATGGGGCCAACGTCCTGACTTTC
TRBJ2-2 TRBV29-1 few NA CSAVPLVNTGELFF TGCAGCGCCGTTCCCCTCGTTAACACCGGGGAGCTGTTTTTT
TRBJ2-5 TRBV7-2 NA TRBD1 CASSLSQGARETQYF TGTGCCAGCAGCTTATCCCAGGGGGCCAGAGAGACCCAGTACTTC
TRBJ2-7 TRBV5-6 NA NA CASSFFQGYEQYF TGTGCCAGCAGCTTTTTCCAGGGCTACGAGCAGTACTTC
TRBJ2-7 TRBV5-1 NA NA CASSLVGRDGEQYF TGCGCCAGCAGCTTGGTTGGCAGGGATGGCGAGCAGTACTTC
TRBJ1-1 TRBV19 NA NA CASSRGPGLNTEAFF TGTGCCAGTAGCAGAGGGCCAGGCCTGAACACTGAAGCTTTCTTT
TRBJ2-4 TRBV6-5 once NA CASREGEKGNIQYF TGTGCCAGCAGGGAAGGTGAAAAGGGGAACATTCAGTACTTC
TRBJ2-1 TRBV9 NA NA CASSVDSGLASYNEQFF TGTGCCAGCAGCGTAGATTCCGGGCTAGCTTCGTACAATGAGCAGTTCTTC
TRBJ1-6 TRBV30 NA NA CAWRELNSPLHF TGTGCCTGGAGAGAACTTAATTCACCCCTCCACTTT
TRBJ2-7 TRBV27 NA NA CASSLSAPSRLAYEQYF TGTGCCAGCAGTTTATCTGCCCCGAGCAGACTAGCCTACGAGCAGTACTTC
TRBJ1-3 TRBV6-1 NA TRBD1 CASSDRTGEGGNTIYF TGTGCCAGCAGTGACCGGACAGGGGAAGGTGGAAACACCATATATTTT
TRBJ2-3 TRBV15 once TRBD2 CATSRAGTRTDTQYF TGTGCCACCAGCAGAGCCGGGACTAGGACAGATACGCAGTATTTT
TRBJ1-4 TRBV9 NA TRBD1 CASSPGTGAGEKLFF TGTGCCAGCAGCCCGGGGACAGGGGCCGGTGAAAAACTGTTTTTT
TRBJ2-7 TRBV19 NA NA CASRDRAGTSYEQYF TGTGCCAGTAGGGATAGGGCAGGGACATCCTACGAGCAGTACTTC
TRBJ2-1 TRBV11-3 NA TRBD2 CASSSPGLAEEQFF TGTGCCAGCAGCTCCCCCGGACTAGCGGAAGAGCAGTTCTTC
TRBJ1-6 TRBV19 once NA CASSLYNSPLHF TGTGCCAGTAGTCTCTATAATTCACCCCTCCACTTT
TRBJ2-5 TRBV7-7 few NA CASSPLTGQETQYF TGTGCCAGCAGCCCTCTCACGGGCCAAGAGACCCAGTACTTC
TRBJ2-2 TRBV7-9 NA NA CASSLLARHLNTGELFF TGTGCCAGCAGCTTATTGGCGCGGCACCTAAACACCGGGGAGCTGTTTTTT
TRBJ2-2 TRBV27 NA NA CASSPPRTGELFF TGTGCCAGCAGTCCCCCTCGTACCGGGGAGCTGTTTTTT
TRBJ2-1 TRBV6-5 NA NA CASSYMSSYNEQFF TGTGCCAGCAGTTACATGAGCTCCTACAATGAGCAGTTCTTC
TRBJ2-1 TRBV6-5 NA TRBD2 CASSTGRVRFF TGTGCCAGCAGTACGGGGAGGGTCCGGTTCTTC
TRBJ2-2 TRBV11-2 NA NA CASSLVGRGRGFGELFF TGTGCCAGCAGCTTAGTCGGAAGGGGTCGGGGGTTCGGGGAGCTGTTTTTT
TRBJ2-3 TRBV10-3 NA TRBD2 CAAKSTLAGDTQYF TGTGCCGCCAAGTCGACATTAGCGGGAGATACGCAGTATTTT
TRBJ2-1 TRBV15 NA NA CATSTRIGDNEQFF TGTGCCACCAGCACCCGAATCGGTGACAATGAGCAGTTCTTC
TRBJ2-1 TRBV27 NA TRBD2 CASRPGTSGRGEFF TGTGCCAGCAGACCCGGGACTAGCGGGAGAGGTGAGTTCTTC
TRBJ1-2 TRBV7-2 NA NA CASSFGALFRYGYTF TGTGCCAGCAGCTTTGGGGCCCTATTTCGGTATGGCTACACCTTC
TRBJ1-2 TRBV7-2 NA NA CASSLATGNGYTF TGTGCCAGCAGCTTAGCAACAGGGAATGGCTACACCTTC
TRBJ2-3 TRBV5-1 once TRBD1 CASSGSGQGQNTQYF TGCGCCAGCAGCGGCTCGGGACAGGGGCAAAATACGCAGTATTTT
TRBJ1-1 TRBV5-6 few NA CASSLGGRRGAEAFF TGTGCCAGCAGCTTGGGGGGACGGCGGGGGGCTGAAGCTTTCTTT
TRBJ1-1 TRBV2 NA TRBD1 CASSSGGLNTEAFF TGTGCCAGCAGTTCAGGGGGCTTGAACACTGAAGCTTTCTTT
TRBJ1-2 TRBV14 NA NA CASSLRGTDYGYTF TGTGCCAGCAGCCTCAGAGGTACGGACTATGGCTACACCTTC
TRBJ2-7 TRBV29-1 NA TRBD2 CSVVVRLAGPVEQYF TGCAGCGTTGTAGTTCGACTAGCGGGACCTGTCGAGCAGTACTTC
TRBJ2-2 TRBV7-3 few TRBD1 CASSRQGALGGELFF TGTGCCAGCAGCCGACAGGGGGCTCTGGGCGGGGAGCTGTTTTTT
TRBJ2-5 TRBV2 once TRBD2 CASSELTSGQETQYF TGTGCCAGCAGTGAACTCACTAGCGGCCAAGAGACCCAGTACTTC
TRBJ2-1 TRBV19 few NA CASTRAIRRGERQFF TGTGCCAGTACTCGCGCTATCAGACGGGGAGAACGGCAGTTCTTC
TRBJ2-7 TRBV27 NA TRBD1 CASSSGTGGYSYEQYF TGTGCCAGCAGTTCCGGGACAGGGGGCTACTCCTACGAGCAGTACTTC
TRBJ2-5 TRBV5-4 NA NA CASSLITGKTQYF TGTGCCAGCAGCTTAATTACAGGGAAGACCCAGTACTTC
TRBJ1-3 TRBV6-1 NA NA CASSEWGTIAGTIYF TGTGCCAGCAGTGAGTGGGGGACAATAGCCGGCACCATATATTTT
TRBJ1-2 TRBV6-6 NA TRBD1 CASTDRTGGNYGYTF TGTGCCAGCACCGACCGGACAGGGGGGAACTATGGCTACACCTTC
TRBJ2-3 TRBV11-3 NA TRBD1 CASSPGGVSDTQYF TGTGCCAGCAGCCCAGGGGGAGTCTCAGATACGCAGTATTTT
TRBJ2-3 TRBV19 NA TRBD2 CASTGWASGRSDTQYF TGTGCCAGTACAGGGTGGGCTAGCGGGAGGTCAGATACGCAGTATTTT
TRBJ2-7 TRBV6-6 NA NA CASSYYGGVLNEQYF TGTGCCAGCAGTTACTATGGAGGGGTGTTGAACGAGCAGTACTTC
TRBJ1-4 TRBV4-3 NA TRBD1 CASSQDDRENEKLFF TGCGCCAGCAGCCAAGATGACAGGGAGAATGAAAAACTGTTTTTT